The rows below give T cell receptor beta chains drawn from one sample of a study of blood T cells in healthy people across ages. MiXCR, run by TCRdb on the 5' RACE reads, gives a single entry per CDR3 protein. The table shows fewer than 950,000 distinct CDR3 sequences, with 35% to 40% occurring only once. Sequencing was carried out using blood. Receptors were obtained from a young man in good health. CDR3s include the opening cysteine and the closing phenylalanine or tryptophan. A D gene is named only where the DNA matches it firmly. Size is omitted from some rows. Given values are once, few, many or a class for expanded clones.

d_call j_call v_call clone_size cdr3_aa cdr3_nt
TRBD1 TRBJ1-1 TRBV5-1 few CASSLGSGGNEAFF TGCGCCAGCAGCTTGGGGTCAGGGGGAAATGAAGCTTTCTTT
NA TRBJ2-7 TRBV14 NA CASSPTPGISDEQYF TGTGCCAGCAGCCCGACCCCGGGAATTTCCGACGAGCAGTACTTC
NA TRBJ2-1 TRBV5-1 NA CASSLDKSDNEQFF TGCGCCAGCAGCTTGGACAAGTCAGACAATGAGCAGTTCTTC
NA TRBJ2-3 TRBV6-6 NA CASSAGGGDTQYF TGTGCCAGCAGTGCAGGTGGGGGAGATACGCAGTATTTT
NA TRBJ2-1 TRBV15 few CATSRDPESEQFF TGTGCCACCAGCAGAGATCCGGAGAGTGAGCAGTTCTTC
NA TRBJ1-2 TRBV6-6 NA CASSSDSVPLSYGYTF TGTGCCAGCAGTTCCGACAGCGTACCTCTTAGCTATGGCTACACCTTC
NA TRBJ1-4 TRBV4-3 NA CASSQDPRGDGEKLFF TGCGCCAGCAGCCAAGATCCGCGAGGGGATGGCGAAAAACTGTTTTTT
NA TRBJ1-5 TRBV5-1 NA CASSVKRLGNQPQHF TGCGCCAGCAGCGTAAAGCGTTTGGGGAATCAGCCCCAGCATTTT
NA TRBJ2-5 TRBV24-1 NA CATSDPKTDQETQYF TGTGCCACCAGTGATCCCAAGACAGACCAAGAGACCCAGTACTTC
NA TRBJ1-5 TRBV4-3 NA CASSQDSAKNQPQHF TGCGCCAGCAGCCAAGATTCGGCCAAAAATCAGCCCCAGCATTTT
NA TRBJ1-5 TRBV28 NA CASRDTGGRNQPQHF TGTGCCAGCAGGGACACGGGGGGACGAAATCAGCCCCAGCATTTT
NA TRBJ1-1 TRBV7-9 NA CASSFPLRGYEAFF TGTGCCAGCAGCTTCCCCCTGAGAGGGTATGAAGCTTTCTTT
NA TRBJ2-3 TRBV12-3/TRBV12-4 few CASSLRDGGFPDTQYF TGTGCCAGCAGTCTCCGGGACGGGGGATTCCCAGATACGCAGTATTTT
NA TRBJ2-1 TRBV29-1 many CSVGQRYNEQFF TGCAGCGTCGGACAGAGATACAATGAGCAGTTCTTC
TRBD1 TRBJ1-5 TRBV20-1 few CSAGTDRAHQPQHF TGCAGTGCTGGAACCGACAGGGCCCATCAGCCCCAGCATTTT
NA TRBJ2-3 TRBV21-1 many CASRSRDRLIPTHTDTQYF TGTGCCAGCAGGAGCCGGGACAGGCTCATCCCCACCCACACAGATACGCAGTATTTT
NA TRBJ2-1 TRBV12-3/TRBV12-4 many CASSLAGFRAEQFF TGTGCCAGCAGTTTGGCGGGGTTCAGGGCAGAGCAGTTCTTC
NA TRBJ1-5 TRBV5-1 NA CASSIGPISNQPQHF TGCGCCAGCAGCATCGGACCGATTAGCAATCAGCCCCAGCATTTT
TRBD1 TRBJ1-1 TRBV7-9 few CASSRTGQGMVEAFF TGTGCCAGCAGCCGAACCGGACAGGGGATGGTTGAAGCTTTCTTT
TRBD2 TRBJ2-2 TRBV12-3/TRBV12-4 many CASSSSSGGLHNTGELFF TGTGCCAGCAGTTCCTCTAGCGGGGGTCTTCATAACACCGGGGAGCTGTTTTTT
NA TRBJ1-1 TRBV7-9 few CASSLALQGENTEAFF TGTGCCAGCAGCTTAGCCCTACAGGGAGAGAACACTGAAGCTTTCTTT
NA TRBJ2-7 TRBV12-3/TRBV12-4 many CASSLGSGLNEQYF TGTGCCAGCAGTTTAGGCAGCGGGTTAAACGAGCAGTACTTC
NA TRBJ2-4 TRBV5-1 NA CASSLEASGNYEQYF TGCGCCAGCAGCTTGGAAGCGTCAGGCAACTATGAGCAGTACTTC
TRBD1 TRBJ2-1 TRBV7-2 few CASSLEGGLNEQFF TGTGCCAGCAGCTTAGAAGGGGGCTTAAATGAGCAGTTCTTC
NA TRBJ2-5 TRBV6-6 NA CASTGVAETQYF TGTGCCAGCACGGGGGTAGCAGAGACCCAGTACTTC
TRBD1 TRBJ2-3 TRBV7-2 once CANRLKGANLKDTQYF TGTGCCAACAGACTTAAGGGGGCTAACTTAAAAGATACGCAGTATTTT
NA TRBJ1-1 TRBV24-1 NA CVTSDPRGDVTEAFF TGTGTCACCAGTGATCCGAGGGGAGATGTCACTGAAGCTTTCTTT
NA TRBJ2-1 TRBV5-1 many CASSLEWQGSYNEQFF TGCGCCAGCAGCTTGGAGTGGCAGGGGTCATACAATGAGCAGTTCTTC
TRBD1 TRBJ1-2 TRBV7-6 once CASSPDRVRDGYTF TGTGCCAGCAGCCCCGACAGGGTCCGAGATGGCTACACCTTC
NA TRBJ1-2 TRBV30 NA CAWSGPQGSFGYTF TGTGCCTGGAGTGGTCCACAGGGATCTTTTGGCTACACCTTC
NA TRBJ2-5 TRBV7-2 NA CASSGGTAREQYF TGTGCCAGCAGCGGAGGGACGGCCAGGGAGCAGTACTTC
NA TRBJ2-5 TRBV20-1 NA CSAQPVTREETPYF TGCAGTGCCCAACCCGTTACTAGAGAAGAGACCCCGTACTTC
TRBD1 TRBJ1-5 TRBV20-1 few CSARDPTGSGNQPQHF TGCAGTGCTAGAGACCCGACAGGGTCGGGCAATCAGCCCCAGCATTTT
NA TRBJ1-5 TRBV27 NA CASSSLSGARNQPQHF TGTGCCAGCAGTTCTCTCAGCGGGGCCCGCAATCAGCCCCAGCATTTT
TRBD1 TRBJ2-1 TRBV5-1 NA CASSYSGQGASIDEQFF TGCGCCAGCAGCTACTCAGGACAGGGGGCCAGCATTGATGAGCAGTTCTTC
NA TRBJ2-7 TRBV7-3 few CASSLGVGGRYNEQYF TGTGCCAGCAGCTTAGGGGTCGGGGGGCGTTACAATGAGCAGTACTTC
TRBD2 TRBJ2-3 TRBV5-1 NA CASNILARTSTDTQYF TGCGCCAGCAACATACTAGCGCGGACTAGCACAGATACGCAGTATTTT
TRBD1 TRBJ1-5 TRBV20-1 NA CNASDRGKESNQPQHF TGCAATGCTAGCGACAGGGGGAAGGAGAGCAATCAGCCCCAGCATTTT
TRBD1 TRBJ1-1 TRBV12-3/TRBV12-4 NA CASTETQGVSTEAFF TGTGCCAGCACCGAAACACAGGGGGTTAGCACTGAAGCTTTCTTT
NA TRBJ1-3 TRBV9 NA CASTPKVFSGNTIYF TGTGCCAGCACCCCAAAAGTTTTCTCTGGAAACACCATATATTTT
TRBD1 TRBJ1-2 TRBV4-1 many CASSQEMDRGIYGYTF TGCGCCAGCAGCCAAGAGATGGACAGGGGGATCTATGGCTACACCTTC
TRBD2 TRBJ2-1 TRBV5-1 many CASSISRGVSYNEQFF TGCGCCAGCAGCATTTCTCGGGGGGTCTCCTACAATGAGCAGTTCTTC
NA TRBJ2-1 TRBV2 NA CASRAQPNNEQFF TGTGCCAGTCGGGCGCAGCCCAATAATGAGCAGTTCTTC
NA TRBJ2-3 TRBV20-1 few CSAPIRSSTDTQYF TGCAGTGCCCCAATCCGATCTAGCACAGATACGCAGTATTTT
NA TRBJ1-1 TRBV29-1 few CSVDHDLRRTEAFF TGCAGCGTTGACCACGACCTTAGACGGACTGAAGCTTTCTTT
NA TRBJ1-1 TRBV7-9 NA CASSSKRETEAFF TGTGCCAGCAGCTCAAAACGGGAAACTGAAGCTTTCTTT
NA TRBJ2-3 TRBV6-5 NA CASRYGFLGDTQYF TGTGCCAGCAGGTACGGTTTCTTGGGTGATACGCAGTATTTT
NA TRBJ1-5 TRBV15 NA CATSTRASGNQPRHF TGTGCCACCAGCACCCGGGCTAGCGGCAATCAGCCCCGGCATTTT